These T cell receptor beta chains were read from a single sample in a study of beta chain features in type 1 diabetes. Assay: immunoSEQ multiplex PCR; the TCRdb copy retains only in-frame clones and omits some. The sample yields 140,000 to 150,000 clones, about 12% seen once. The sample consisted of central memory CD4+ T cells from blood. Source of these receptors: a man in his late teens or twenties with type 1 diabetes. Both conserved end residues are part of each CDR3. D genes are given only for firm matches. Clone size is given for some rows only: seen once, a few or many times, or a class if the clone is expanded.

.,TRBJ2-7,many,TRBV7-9,CASSRDTEWQYF,TGTGCCAGCAGCAGGGACACCGAGTGGCAGTACTTC
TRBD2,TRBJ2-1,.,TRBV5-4,CASSLGLAVINEQFF,TGTGCCAGCAGCTTGGGACTAGCGGTTATCAATGAGCAGTTCTTC
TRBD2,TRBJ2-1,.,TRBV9,CASSVYSGGAHEQFF,TGTGCCAGCAGCGTGTATAGCGGGGGGGCCCATGAGCAGTTCTTC
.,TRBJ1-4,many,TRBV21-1,CASSKVARTTNEKLFF,TGTGCCAGCAGCAAAGTTGCCAGAACAACTAATGAAAAACTGTTTTTT
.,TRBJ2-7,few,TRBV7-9,CASSLSSYEQYF,TGTGCCAGCAGCCTCAGCTCCTACGAGCAGTACTTC
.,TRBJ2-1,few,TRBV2,CASSNNEQFF,TGTGCCAGCAGCAACAATGAGCAGTTCTTC
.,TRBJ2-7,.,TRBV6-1,CASTSAQGYEQYF,TGTGCCAGCACCTCCGCGCAAGGGTACGAGCAGTACTTC
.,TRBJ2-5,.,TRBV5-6,CASSSGGGESWETQYF,TGTGCCAGCAGCTCCGGGGGCGGAGAGAGCTGGGAGACCCAGTACTTC
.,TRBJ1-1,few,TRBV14,CASSQAEGYTEAFF,TGTGCCAGCAGCCAAGCGGAGGGCTACACTGAAGCTTTCTTT
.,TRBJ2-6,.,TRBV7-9,CASSPAADSLSGANVLTF,TGTGCCAGCAGCCCGGCAGCGGACTCCCTCTCTGGGGCCAACGTCCTGACTTTC
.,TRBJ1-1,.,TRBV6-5,CASSPPGDHTEAFF,TGTGCCAGCAGTCCGCCCGGGGATCACACTGAAGCTTTCTTT
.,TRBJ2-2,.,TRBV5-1,CASSAREGTGELFF,TGCGCCAGCAGCGCCCGGGAAGGGACCGGGGAGCTGTTTTTT
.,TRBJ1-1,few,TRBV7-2,CASSSQGDTEAFF,TGTGCCAGCAGCTCCCAGGGCGACACTGAAGCTTTCTTT
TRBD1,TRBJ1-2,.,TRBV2,CAMGQGDFNYGYTF,TGTGCCATGGGACAGGGCGACTTTAACTATGGCTACACCTTC
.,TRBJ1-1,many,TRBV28,CASGWGRVAFF,TGTGCCAGCGGTTGGGGACGGGTGGCTTTCTTT
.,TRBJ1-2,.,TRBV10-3,CAISEVGYTF,TGTGCCATCAGTGAGGTGGGCTACACCTTC
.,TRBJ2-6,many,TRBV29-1,CSVETAGMGANVLTF,TGCAGCGTTGAAACAGCCGGGATGGGGGCCAACGTCCTGACTTTC
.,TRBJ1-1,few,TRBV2,CASSKEVGKAFF,TGTGCCAGCTCGAAAGAGGTGGGGAAAGCTTTCTTT
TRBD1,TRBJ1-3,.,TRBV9,CASSPGTAGNTIYF,TGTGCCAGCAGCCCCGGGACAGCAGGAAACACCATATATTTT
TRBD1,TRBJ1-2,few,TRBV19,CAMGTANYGYTF,TGTGCCATGGGGACAGCTAACTATGGCTACACCTTC
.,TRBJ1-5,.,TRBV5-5,CASSLAQASDSNQPQHF,TGTGCCAGCAGCTTAGCCCAGGCATCAGATAGCAATCAGCCCCAGCATTTT
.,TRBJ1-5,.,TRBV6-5,CASSSPPGPQHF,TGTGCCAGCAGTTCCCCTCCCGGGCCCCAGCATTTT
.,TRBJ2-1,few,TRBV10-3,CAIRNREGNEQFF,TGTGCCATCAGAAACAGGGAGGGGAATGAGCAGTTCTTC
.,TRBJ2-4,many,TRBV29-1,CSASPGGQGNIQYF,TGCAGCGCCTCCCCCGGCGGGCAAGGAAACATTCAGTACTTC
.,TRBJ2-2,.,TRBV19,CASIGQGPDTGELFF,TGTGCCAGTATCGGGCAGGGACCGGACACCGGGGAGCTGTTTTTT
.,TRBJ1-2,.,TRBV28,CASSLSSVAYTF,TGTGCCAGCAGTTTATCCTCAGTCGCCTACACCTTC
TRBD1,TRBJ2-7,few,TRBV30,CAWGGQGTGEQYF,TGTGCCTGGGGGGGACAGGGGACCGGCGAGCAGTACTTC
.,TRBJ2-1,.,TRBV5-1,CASSLEPGTSPYNEQFF,TGCGCCAGCAGCTTGGAACCGGGAACCAGCCCCTACAATGAGCAGTTCTTC
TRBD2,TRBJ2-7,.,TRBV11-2,CASSRSGNLYEQYF,TGTGCCAGCAGCCGTAGCGGGAACCTTTACGAGCAGTACTTC
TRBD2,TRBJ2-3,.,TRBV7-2,CASSYPLTSGWGTDTQYF,TGTGCCAGCAGCTACCCCCTGACTAGCGGGTGGGGCACAGATACGCAGTATTTT
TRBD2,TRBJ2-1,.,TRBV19,CASTIQAGGYNEQFF,TGTGCCAGTACTATCCAAGCGGGGGGTTACAATGAGCAGTTCTTC
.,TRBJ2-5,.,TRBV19,CASSPNGGETQYF,TGTGCCAGTAGTCCCAATGGGGGAGAGACCCAGTACTTC
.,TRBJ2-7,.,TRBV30,CAWSVIRGLNEQYF,TGTGCCTGGAGTGTAATTAGGGGCCTGAACGAGCAGTACTTC
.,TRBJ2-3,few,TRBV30,CAWSRGGTDTQYF,TGTGCCTGGAGCCGGGGTGGAACAGATACGCAGTATTTT
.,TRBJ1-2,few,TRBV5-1,CASSLEPRETGYTF,TGCGCCAGCAGCTTGGAACCCAGGGAGACTGGCTACACCTTC
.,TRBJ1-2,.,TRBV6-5,CASGRGEIYGYTF,TGTGCCAGCGGGAGGGGGGAGATATATGGCTACACCTTC
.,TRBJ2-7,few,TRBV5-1,CASSLGGWAPEQYF,TGCGCCAGCAGCTTGGGAGGTTGGGCTCCGGAGCAGTACTTC
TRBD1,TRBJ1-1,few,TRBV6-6,CASRDAGQGGPEAFF,TGTGCCAGCAGGGATGCGGGACAGGGTGGACCTGAAGCTTTCTTT
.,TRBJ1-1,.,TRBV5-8,CASSLLLGTEAFF,TGTGCCAGCAGCTTGTTGTTGGGCACTGAAGCTTTCTTT
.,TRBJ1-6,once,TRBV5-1,CASSPDSPNSPLHF,TGCGCCAGCAGCCCGGACAGCCCCAATTCACCCCTCCACTTT
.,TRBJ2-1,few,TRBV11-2,CASSLNGPTYNEQFF,TGTGCCAGCAGCTTGAATGGTCCTACCTACAATGAGCAGTTCTTC
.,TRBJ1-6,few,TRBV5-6,CASSLAVGAHNSPLHF,TGTGCCAGCAGCTTGGCCGTGGGGGCCCATAATTCACCCCTCCACTTT
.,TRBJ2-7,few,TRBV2,CASQSPTLIYEQYF,TGTGCCAGTCAGAGCCCAACCTTAATCTACGAGCAGTACTTC
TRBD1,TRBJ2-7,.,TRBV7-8,CASSAGQGIYEQYF,TGTGCCAGCAGCGCGGGACAGGGGATCTACGAGCAGTACTTC
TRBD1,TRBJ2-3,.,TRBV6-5,CASSLTGLTDTQYF,TGTGCCAGCAGTTTGACAGGGCTCACAGATACGCAGTATTTT
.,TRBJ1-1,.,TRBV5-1,CASSLETEAFF,TGCGCCAGCAGCTTGGAGACTGAAGCTTTCTTT
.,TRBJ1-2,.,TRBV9,CASSVADGGYYGYTF,TGTGCCAGCAGCGTAGCGGACGGAGGCTACTATGGCTACACCTTC
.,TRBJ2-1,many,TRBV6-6,CASRMDPRGHEQFF,TGTGCCAGCAGGATGGACCCCCGGGGTCATGAGCAGTTCTTC
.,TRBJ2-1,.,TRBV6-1,CASSDIIYNEQFF,TGTGCCAGCAGCGACATAATTTACAATGAGCAGTTCTTC
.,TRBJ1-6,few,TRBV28,CASSFAGGLSNSPLHF,TGTGCCAGCAGTTTTGCTGGGGGCCTAAGTAATTCACCCCTCCACTTT
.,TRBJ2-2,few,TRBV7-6,CASSLRRGGANTGELFF,TGTGCCAGCAGCTTAAGGAGAGGCGGCGCTAACACCGGGGAGCTGTTTTTT
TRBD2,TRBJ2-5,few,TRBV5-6,CASSWRGSQETQYF,TGTGCCAGCAGCTGGCGGGGGAGCCAAGAGACCCAGTACTTC
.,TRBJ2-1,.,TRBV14,CASSTLRGTYYNEQFF,TGTGCCAGCAGCACCCTCCGAGGGACCTACTACAATGAGCAGTTCTTC
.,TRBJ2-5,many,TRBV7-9,CASSFGNRETQYF,TGTGCCAGCAGCTTTGGTAATCGGGAGACCCAGTACTTC
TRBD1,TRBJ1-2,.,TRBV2,CASSPTGYGYTF,TGTGCCAGCAGTCCGACAGGGTATGGCTACACCTTC